This T cell receptor beta chain originates from a study of regulatory T cells in long-lasting Graves disease. The CDR3 spans 11 residues. CDR1 and CDR2 from the germline V gene are SGHRS and YFSETQ. With regard to this clonotype: Its antigen remains unidentified. Its ends do not fully match the called genes, so a read error is possible.

According to the study, TCR beta libraries were built with iRepertoire HTBI primers and CDR3-region Arm-PCR. TCRdb re-called the multiplex PCR reads with MiXCR, one entry per CDR3 protein. The sample shows around 500,000 distinct CDR3 sequences, about 15% of them seen only once. Time point defined: newly diagnosed GD, antithyroid drugs for less than 3 months. Construction of the TCR library relied on RNA isolated from PBMCs. Roughly 8.4 milliliters of peripheral blood were drawn into EDTA tubes. Study-level results: Persistent patients had more shared public clonotypes (roughly 2,500) than new patients (roughly 900). Patients with persistent disease showed a bias toward TRBV28, TRBJ1-2 and TRBJ2-5.

A further study also used this sample, focusing on T cells in Graves' hyperthyroidism and ophthalmopathy.

Sequencing used peripheral blood mononuclear cells (PBMCs), obtained at new diagnosis, from a patient treated with antithyroid drugs. The V gene is TRBV5-1, the J gene TRBJ2-3; TRBD1 matches 8 bases. The clonotype was recovered from a woman between 40 and 65 years old with Graves disease. CDR3: CASRGTGTQYF. The CDR3 DNA is TGCGCCAGCAGAGGGACAGGTACGCAGTATTTT.